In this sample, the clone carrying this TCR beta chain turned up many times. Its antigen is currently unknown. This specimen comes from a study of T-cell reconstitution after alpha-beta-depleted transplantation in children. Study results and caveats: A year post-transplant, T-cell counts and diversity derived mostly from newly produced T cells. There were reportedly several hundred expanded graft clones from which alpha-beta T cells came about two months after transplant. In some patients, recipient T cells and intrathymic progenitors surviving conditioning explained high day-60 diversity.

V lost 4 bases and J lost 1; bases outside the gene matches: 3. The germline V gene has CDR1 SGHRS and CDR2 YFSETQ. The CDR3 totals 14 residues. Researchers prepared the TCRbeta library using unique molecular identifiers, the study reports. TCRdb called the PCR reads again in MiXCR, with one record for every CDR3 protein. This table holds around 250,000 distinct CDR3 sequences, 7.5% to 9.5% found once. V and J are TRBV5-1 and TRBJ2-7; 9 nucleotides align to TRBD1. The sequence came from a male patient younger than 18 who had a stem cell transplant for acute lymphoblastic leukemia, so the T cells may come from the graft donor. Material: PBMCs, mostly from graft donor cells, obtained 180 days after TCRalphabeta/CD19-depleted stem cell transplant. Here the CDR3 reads CASSLDRGSYEQYF. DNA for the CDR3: TGCGCCAGCAGCCTGGACAGGGGATCCTACGAGCAGTACTTC.